This entry lists 2 T cell receptor beta chains sequenced from one sample in a study of OX40 agonist ivuxolimab in advanced cancers. TCRdb's table, derived via immunoSEQ multiplex PCR, lists solely in-frame clones and lacks some. The sample yields 60,000 to 75,000 clones, nearly 95% seen once. The specimen was CD4+ or CD8+ T cells sorted from blood, collected in a trial of the OX40 agonist ivuxolimab. The receptors derive from an adult with an advanced solid tumor such as melanoma, head and neck, liver or kidney cancer.

J is TRBJ2-1 and V is TRBV29-1; maybe TRBD2 (6 bases). The CDR3 spans 12 residues. The ends were cut back, 1 base at V and 9 bases at J, with 10 bases in the middle. CDR1 is SQVTM, CDR2 ANQGSEA, per germline. CDR3 sequence (DNA): TGCAGCGTTGAAGTTTACGGGAGTGAGCAGTTCTTC. Amino acids: CSVEVYGSEQFF.

This clone is categorized as medium-sized (0.01 to 0.1%). Additional DNA sequences in this sample encode the identical CDR3. The chain employs TRBV27 and TRBJ1-1, with 8 bases identical to TRBD1. Germline CDR1 reads MNHEY; CDR2 reads SMNVEV (reference sequence). CDR3 size: 15 residues. The V and J ends lost 4 bases and 1 base, in that order; junction bases with no gene match: 5. This chain's CDR3 is CASSYRTGTNTEAFF. The CDR3 DNA sequence: TGTGCCAGCAGTTACCGGACAGGGACGAACACTGAAGCTTTCTTT.